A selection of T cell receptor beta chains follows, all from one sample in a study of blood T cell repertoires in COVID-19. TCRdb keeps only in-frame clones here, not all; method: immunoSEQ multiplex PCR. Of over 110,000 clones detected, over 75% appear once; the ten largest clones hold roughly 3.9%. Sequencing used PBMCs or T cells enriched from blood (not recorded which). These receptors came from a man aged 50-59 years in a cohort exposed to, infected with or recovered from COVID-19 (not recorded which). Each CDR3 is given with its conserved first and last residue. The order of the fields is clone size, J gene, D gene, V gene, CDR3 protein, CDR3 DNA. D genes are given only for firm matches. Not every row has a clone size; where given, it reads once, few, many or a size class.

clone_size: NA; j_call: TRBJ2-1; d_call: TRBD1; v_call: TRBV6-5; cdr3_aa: CASSYSRTGSYNEQFF; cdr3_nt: TGTGCCAGCAGTTACAGTCGGACAGGGTCGTACAATGAGCAGTTCTTC
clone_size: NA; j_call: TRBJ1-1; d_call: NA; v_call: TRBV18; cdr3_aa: CASSAKGGLGTEAFF; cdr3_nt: TGTGCCAGCTCAGCTAAGGGGGGGCTGGGCACTGAAGCTTTCTTT
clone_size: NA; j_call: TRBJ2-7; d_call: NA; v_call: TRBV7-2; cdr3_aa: CASSSQGSGPYEQYF; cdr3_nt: TGTGCCAGCAGCTCACAGGGAAGTGGGCCCTACGAGCAGTACTTC
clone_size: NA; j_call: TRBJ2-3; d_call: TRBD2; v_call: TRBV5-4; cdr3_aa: CASSLAWVAGGGDTQYF; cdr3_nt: TGTGCCAGCAGCTTGGCCTGGGTAGCGGGGGGCGGAGATACGCAGTATTTT
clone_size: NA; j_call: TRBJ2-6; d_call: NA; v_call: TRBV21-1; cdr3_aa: CASSKDGRASGRANVLTF; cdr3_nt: TGTGCCAGCAGCAAAGATGGAAGAGCCTCGGGGAGGGCCAACGTCCTGACTTTC
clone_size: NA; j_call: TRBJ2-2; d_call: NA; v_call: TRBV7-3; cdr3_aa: CASSPTRDSRGGELFF; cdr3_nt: TGTGCCAGCAGCCCGACTCGGGACTCCCGGGGCGGGGAGCTGTTTTTT
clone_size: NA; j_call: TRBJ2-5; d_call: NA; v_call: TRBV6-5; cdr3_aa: CASDNRVQETQYF; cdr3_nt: TGTGCCAGCGATAACAGGGTTCAAGAGACCCAGTACTTC
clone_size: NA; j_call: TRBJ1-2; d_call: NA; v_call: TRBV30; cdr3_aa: CAWRDRNYGYTF; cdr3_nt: TGTGCCTGGAGAGACAGGAACTATGGCTACACCTTC
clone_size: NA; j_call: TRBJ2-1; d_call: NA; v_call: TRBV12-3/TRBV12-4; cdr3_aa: CATTLGRNNEQFF; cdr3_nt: TGTGCCACCACTTTGGGGCGGAACAATGAGCAGTTCTTC
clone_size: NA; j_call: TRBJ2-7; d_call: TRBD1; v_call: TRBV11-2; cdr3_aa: CASSWDRDYEQYF; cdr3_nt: TGTGCCAGCAGCTGGGACAGGGACTACGAGCAGTACTTC
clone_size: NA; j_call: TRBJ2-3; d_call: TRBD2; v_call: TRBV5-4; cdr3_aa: CASSLAGLAGIDTQYF; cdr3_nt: TGTGCCAGCAGCTTGGCGGGACTAGCGGGGATAGATACGCAGTATTTT
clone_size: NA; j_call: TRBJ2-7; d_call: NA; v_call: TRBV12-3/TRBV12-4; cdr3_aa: CASSFASTHEQYF; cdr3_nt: TGTGCCAGCAGTTTCGCTAGCACCCACGAGCAGTACTTC
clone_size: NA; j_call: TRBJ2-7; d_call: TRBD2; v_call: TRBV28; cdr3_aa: CASSIGTSAYEQYF; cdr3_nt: TGTGCCAGCAGTATCGGGACTAGCGCCTACGAGCAGTACTTC
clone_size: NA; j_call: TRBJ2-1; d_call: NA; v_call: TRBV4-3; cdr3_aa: CASSQVFRGPYNEQFF; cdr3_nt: TGCGCCAGCAGCCAAGTTTTCAGGGGCCCCTACAATGAGCAGTTCTTC
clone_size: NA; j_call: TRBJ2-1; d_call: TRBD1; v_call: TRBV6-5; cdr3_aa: CATTQDRTGEQFF; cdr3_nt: TGTGCCACCACTCAGGACAGGACCGGTGAGCAGTTCTTC
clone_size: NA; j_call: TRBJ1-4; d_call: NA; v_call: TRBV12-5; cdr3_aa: CASARGTNEKLFF; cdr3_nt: TGTGCTAGTGCCCGGGGTACTAATGAAAAACTGTTTTTT
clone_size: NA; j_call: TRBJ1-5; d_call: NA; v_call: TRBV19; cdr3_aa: CASISSSVSNQPQHF; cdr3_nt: TGTGCCAGTATATCTAGTTCAGTTAGCAATCAGCCCCAGCATTTT
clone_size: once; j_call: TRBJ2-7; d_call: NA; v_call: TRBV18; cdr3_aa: CASSPPNRQGSNEQYF; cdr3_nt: TGTGCCAGCTCACCACCGAACCGGCAGGGTAGCAACGAGCAGTACTTC
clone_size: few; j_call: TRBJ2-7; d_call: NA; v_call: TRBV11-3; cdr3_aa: CASSRGPVGEQYF; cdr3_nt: TGTGCCAGCAGCAGGGGCCCTGTCGGGGAGCAGTACTTC
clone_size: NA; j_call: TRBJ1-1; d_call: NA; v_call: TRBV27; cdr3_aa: CAVRRGAEAFF; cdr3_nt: TGTGCCGTTCGCCGAGGCGCTGAAGCTTTCTTT
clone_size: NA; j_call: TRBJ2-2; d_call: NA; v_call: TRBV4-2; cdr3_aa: CASSRLEVRTGELFF; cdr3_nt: TGTGCCAGCAGCCGACTAGAGGTTCGGACCGGGGAGCTGTTTTTT
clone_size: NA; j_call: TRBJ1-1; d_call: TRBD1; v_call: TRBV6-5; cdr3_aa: CASSYSRGLGFAEAFF; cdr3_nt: TGTGCCAGCAGTTACTCGAGGGGGCTCGGGTTCGCTGAAGCTTTCTTT
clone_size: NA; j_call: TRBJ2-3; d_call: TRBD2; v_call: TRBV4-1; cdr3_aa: CASSPGGGDTQYF; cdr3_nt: TGCGCCAGCAGCCCCGGGGGGGGAGATACGCAGTATTTT
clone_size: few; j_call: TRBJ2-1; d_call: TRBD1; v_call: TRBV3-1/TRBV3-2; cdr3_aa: CASARGTGGVNEQFF; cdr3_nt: TGTGCCAGCGCCCGAGGGACAGGGGGCGTTAATGAGCAGTTCTTC
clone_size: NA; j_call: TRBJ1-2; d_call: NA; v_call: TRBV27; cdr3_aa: CASSSRGGYGYTF; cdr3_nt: TGTGCCAGCAGTTCAAGGGGCGGCTATGGCTACACCTTC
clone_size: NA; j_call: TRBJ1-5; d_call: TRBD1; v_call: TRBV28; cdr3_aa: CASRSDRFSNQPQHF; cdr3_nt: TGTGCCAGCAGATCGGACAGGTTTAGCAATCAGCCCCAGCATTTT
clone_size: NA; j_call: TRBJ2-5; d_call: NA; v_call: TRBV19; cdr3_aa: CASSPLGAGDQETQYF; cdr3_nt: TGTGCCAGTAGCCCTCTCGGGGCAGGGGATCAAGAGACCCAGTACTTC
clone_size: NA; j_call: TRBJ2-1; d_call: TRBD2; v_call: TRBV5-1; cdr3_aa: CASSESGNLYNEQFF; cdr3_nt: TGCGCCAGCAGCGAAAGCGGGAATCTCTACAATGAGCAGTTCTTC
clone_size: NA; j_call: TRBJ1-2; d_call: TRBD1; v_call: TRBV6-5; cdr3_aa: CASTYTGGGGYTF; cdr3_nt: TGTGCCAGCACCTACACAGGGGGCGGAGGCTACACCTTC
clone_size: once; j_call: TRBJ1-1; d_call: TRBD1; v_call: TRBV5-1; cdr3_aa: CASSSVPGQGWNTEAFF; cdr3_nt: TGCGCCAGCAGCTCCGTCCCGGGACAGGGGTGGAACACTGAAGCTTTCTTT
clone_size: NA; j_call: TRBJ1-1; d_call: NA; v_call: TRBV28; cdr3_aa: CASSFQFREAFF; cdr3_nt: TGTGCCAGCAGTTTCCAATTCAGGGAAGCTTTCTTT
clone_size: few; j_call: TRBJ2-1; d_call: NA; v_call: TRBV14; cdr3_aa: CASSRLANTYNEQFF; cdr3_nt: TGTGCCAGCAGCCGCCTAGCTAACACCTACAATGAGCAGTTCTTC
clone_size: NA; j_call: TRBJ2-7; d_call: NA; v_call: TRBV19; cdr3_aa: CASSMETAPYEQYF; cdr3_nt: TGTGCCAGTAGTATGGAGACTGCCCCCTACGAGCAGTACTTC
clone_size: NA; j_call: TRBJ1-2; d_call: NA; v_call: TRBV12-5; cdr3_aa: CASGSEGALGGYTF; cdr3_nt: TGTGCTAGTGGTTCCGAAGGGGCTTTGGGTGGCTACACCTTC
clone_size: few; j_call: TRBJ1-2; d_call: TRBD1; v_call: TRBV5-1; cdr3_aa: CASSLAGDRINGYTF; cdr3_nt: TGCGCCAGCAGCTTGGCCGGGGACAGGATCAATGGCTACACCTTC